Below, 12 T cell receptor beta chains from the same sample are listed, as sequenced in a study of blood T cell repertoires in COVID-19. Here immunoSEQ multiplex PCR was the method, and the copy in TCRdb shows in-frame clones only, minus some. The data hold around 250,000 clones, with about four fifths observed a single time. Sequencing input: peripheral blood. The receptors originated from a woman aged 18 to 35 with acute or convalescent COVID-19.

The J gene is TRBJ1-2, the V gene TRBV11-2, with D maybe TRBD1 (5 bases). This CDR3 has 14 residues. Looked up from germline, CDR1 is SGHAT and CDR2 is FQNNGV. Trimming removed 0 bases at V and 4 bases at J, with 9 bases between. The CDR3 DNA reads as TGTGCCAGCAGCTTAGATAGTACAGGCTATGGCTACACCTTC. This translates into CASSLDSTGYGYTF.

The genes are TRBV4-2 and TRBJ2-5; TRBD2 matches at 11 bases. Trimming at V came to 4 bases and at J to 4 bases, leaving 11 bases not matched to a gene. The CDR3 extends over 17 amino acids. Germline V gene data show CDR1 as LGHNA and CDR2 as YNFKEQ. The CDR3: CASSPTSGKLEGETQYF. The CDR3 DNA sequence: TGTGCCAGCAGCCCGACTAGCGGGAAGTTAGAGGGAGAGACCCAGTACTTC.

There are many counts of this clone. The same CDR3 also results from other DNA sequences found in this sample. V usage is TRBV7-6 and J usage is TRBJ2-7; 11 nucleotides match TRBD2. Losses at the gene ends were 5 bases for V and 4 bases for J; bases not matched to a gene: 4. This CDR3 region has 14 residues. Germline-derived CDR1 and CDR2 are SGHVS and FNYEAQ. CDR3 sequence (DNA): TGTGCCAGCAGCCGAACTAGCGGGAGTTACGAGCAGTACTTC. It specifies CASSRTSGSYEQYF.

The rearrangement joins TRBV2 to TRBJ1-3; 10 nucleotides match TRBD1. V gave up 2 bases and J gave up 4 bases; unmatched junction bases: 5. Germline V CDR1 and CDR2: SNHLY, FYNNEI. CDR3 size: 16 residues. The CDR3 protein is CASSELGTGVGNTIYF. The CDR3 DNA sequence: TGTGCCAGCAGTGAATTAGGGACAGGGGTAGGAAACACCATATATTTT.

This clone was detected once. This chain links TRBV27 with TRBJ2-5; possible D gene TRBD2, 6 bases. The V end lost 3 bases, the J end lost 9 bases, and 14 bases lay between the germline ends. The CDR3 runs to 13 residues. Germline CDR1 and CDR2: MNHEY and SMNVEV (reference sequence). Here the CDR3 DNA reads TGTGCCAGCAGTTTTGCGGGGTCACGGCCCCAGTACTTC. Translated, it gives CASSFAGSRPQYF.

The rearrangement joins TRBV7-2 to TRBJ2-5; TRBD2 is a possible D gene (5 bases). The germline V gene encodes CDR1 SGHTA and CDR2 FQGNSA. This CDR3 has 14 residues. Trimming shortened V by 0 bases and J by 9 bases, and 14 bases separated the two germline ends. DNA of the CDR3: TGTGCCAGCAGCTTAGCATCAACCTCCGGGGCCCAGTACTTC. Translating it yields CASSLASTSGAQYF.

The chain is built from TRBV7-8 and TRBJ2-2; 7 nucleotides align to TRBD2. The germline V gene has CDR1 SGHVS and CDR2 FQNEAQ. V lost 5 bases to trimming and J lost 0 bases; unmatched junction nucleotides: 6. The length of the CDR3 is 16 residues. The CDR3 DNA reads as TGTGCCAGCAGCCGCCGAAGCGGGACGAACACCGGGGAGCTGTTTTTT. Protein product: CASSRRSGTNTGELFF.

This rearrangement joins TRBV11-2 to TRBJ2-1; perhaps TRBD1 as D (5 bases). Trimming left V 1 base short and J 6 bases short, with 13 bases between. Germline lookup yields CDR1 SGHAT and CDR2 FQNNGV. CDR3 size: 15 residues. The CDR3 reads CASSLVVLRGNEQFF. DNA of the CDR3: TGTGCCAGCAGCTTAGTAGTTTTAAGGGGCAATGAGCAGTTCTTC.

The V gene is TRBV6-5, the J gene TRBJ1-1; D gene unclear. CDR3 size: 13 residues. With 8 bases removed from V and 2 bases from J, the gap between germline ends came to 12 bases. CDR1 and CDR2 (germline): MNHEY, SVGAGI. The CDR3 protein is CASSGSPNTEAFF. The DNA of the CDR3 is TGTGCCAGCTCGGGTTCCCCAAACACTGAAGCTTTCTTT.

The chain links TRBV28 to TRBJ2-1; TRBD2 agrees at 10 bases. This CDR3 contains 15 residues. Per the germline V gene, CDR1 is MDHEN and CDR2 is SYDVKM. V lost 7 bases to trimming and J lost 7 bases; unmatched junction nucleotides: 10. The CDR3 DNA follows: TGTGCCAGCAACCGCGGACTAGCGGTTGGTAATGAGCAGTTCTTC. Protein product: CASNRGLAVGNEQFF.

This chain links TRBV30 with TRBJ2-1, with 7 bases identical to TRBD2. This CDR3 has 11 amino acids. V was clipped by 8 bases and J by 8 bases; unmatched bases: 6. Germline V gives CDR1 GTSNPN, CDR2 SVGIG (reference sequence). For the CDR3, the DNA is TGTGCCGGGGGGGGAGGCGATGAGCAGTTCTTC. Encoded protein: CAGGGGDEQFF.

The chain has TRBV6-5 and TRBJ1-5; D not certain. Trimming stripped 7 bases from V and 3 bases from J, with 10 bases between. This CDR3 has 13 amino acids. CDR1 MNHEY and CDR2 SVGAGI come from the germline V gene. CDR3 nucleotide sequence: TGTGCCAGCATCTCCAGGCTCAATCAGCCCCAGCATTTT. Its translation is CASISRLNQPQHF.